The 15 T cell receptor beta chains listed next were all sequenced from one sample in a study of beta chain features in type 1 diabetes. The sequenced template was cDNA made from the entire isolated RNA. The method was immunoSEQ multiplex PCR; TCRdb's version includes in-frame clones alone and lacks a portion of them. In the table there are 140,000 to 150,000 clones, roughly 48% of which are singletons. The sequenced material came from Tregs from blood. The receptors here all came from a man aged 18-30 years in good health.

This clone was seen a few times. The chain uses TRBV28 and TRBJ2-5, with TRBD2 identical over 7 bases. Per the germline V gene, CDR1 is MDHEN and CDR2 is SYDVKM. Trimming removed 6 bases from V and 5 bases from J; junction bases left unmatched: 6. This CDR3 region has 13 residues. In DNA, the CDR3 is TGTGCCAGCAGGCTAGCGGCGAGGGAGACCCAGTACTTC. Translation gives CASRLAARETQYF.

This clone was recorded only once. This rearrangement joins TRBV9 to TRBJ1-3; D gene uncertain. This CDR3 spans 15 amino acids. V dropped 2 bases and J dropped 0 bases, with 9 bases sitting between them. Germline values: CDR1 SGDLS, CDR2 YYNGEE. The CDR3 nucleotides read TGTGCCAGCAGCGTGAGTCCGGTCTCTGGAAACACCATATATTTT. It encodes CASSVSPVSGNTIYF.

V is TRBV7-8 and J is TRBJ2-7; D perhaps matches TRBD1 (6 bases). Trimming shortened V by 0 bases and J by 1 base, and 19 bases separated the two germline ends. The CDR3 runs to 18 residues. CDR1 and CDR2 (germline): SGHVS, FQNEAQ. The CDR3 coding sequence is TGTGCCAGCAGCTTAGCTTGGATAACGGACAGCGATTCCTACGAGCAGTACTTC. Translation: CASSLAWITDSDSYEQYF. Looking up the rest from reference TRBV7-8 and TRBJ2-7 gives the full variable domain: GAGVSQSPRYKVAKRGQDVALRCDPISGHVSLFWYQQALGQGPEFLTYFQNEAQLDKSGLPSDRFFAERPEGSVSTLKIQRTQQEDSAVYLCASSLAWITDSDSYEQYFGPGTRLTVT.

This clone was detected a few times. The V gene is TRBV6-1, the J gene TRBJ2-1, with 14 nucleotides matching TRBD2. V dropped 2 bases and J dropped 7; count of bases not matched to a gene: 1. The CDR3 loop spans 15 amino acids. Per the germline V gene, CDR1 is MNHNS and CDR2 is SASEGT. The CDR3 sequence is CASSERTSGRNEQFF. The CDR3 DNA reads TGTGCCAGCAGTGAAAGGACTAGCGGGAGGAATGAGCAGTTCTTC.

This clone was recorded a few times. This chain joins TRBV2 and TRBJ2-5; TRBD1 agrees at 8 bases. Near its end, the DNA agrees better with TRBJ2-7, so the J call may be wrong. CDR3 size: 13 residues. Germline assignment: CDR1 SNHLY and CDR2 FYNNEI. DNA for the CDR3: TGTGCCAGCTTCTATCCAGGGGGCGGCGAGCAGTACTTC. This gives the protein CASFYPGGGEQYF.

Only a few counts were recorded for this clone. The chain is built from TRBV6-5 and TRBJ2-7, with 10 bases lining up with TRBD2. The CDR3 is 15 residues long. Per the germline V gene, CDR1 is MNHEY and CDR2 is SVGAGI. Trimming cost V 4 bases and J 4 bases; bases outside gene matches: 7. CDR3 in amino acids: CASSSLGLAVYEQYF. The CDR3 bases are TGTGCCAGCAGTTCCCTTGGACTAGCGGTGTACGAGCAGTACTTC.

The chain links TRBV20-1 to TRBJ1-2; D gene unclear. The ends were cut back, 6 bases at V and 8 bases at J, with 13 bases in the middle. The CDR3 runs to 11 residues. CDR1 and CDR2 from the germline V gene are DFQATT and SNEGSKA (reference sequence). The CDR3 nucleotides are TGCAGTGCCCCAACGACATACGGCTACACCTTC. This codes for CSAPTTYGYTF.

This chain uses TRBV29-1 with TRBJ2-2, with a possible D match to TRBD2 (6 bases). Germline V gives CDR1 SQVTM, CDR2 ANQGSEA. V lost 6 bases to trimming and J lost 6 bases, with 14 bases between them. The CDR3 is 13 residues long. The chain's CDR3 is CSVGGVFAGELFF. CDR3 DNA sequence: TGCAGCGTGGGAGGAGTTTTTGCCGGGGAGCTGTTTTTT.

The chain joins TRBV7-2 to TRBJ2-1, with TRBD2 matching 8 bases. The V gene end was trimmed by 8 bases and the J gene end by 5 bases; junction bases not matched to a gene: 11. Germline CDR1 SGHTA, CDR2 FQGNSA. There are 15 residues in the CDR3. CDR3 in DNA: TGTGCCAGCTTGATCGGGGGGGCTACCGACAATGAGCAGTTCTTC. It encodes CASLIGGATDNEQFF.

A note on this clone: Germline and junction disagree at one end, which may indicate a read error. This same CDR3 is encoded by further DNA sequences in the sample. The chain couples TRBV9 to TRBJ2-1, with a weak D call TRBD2 (6 bases). Germline V gene sequence: CDR1 SGDLS, CDR2 YYNGEE. This CDR3 has 17 residues. The CDR3 reads CASSVGRWDSRYNEQFF. The CDR3, as DNA: TGCGCCAGCAGCGTAGGGCGTTGGGACTCGAGATACAATGAGCAGTTCTTC.

The count of this clone is one. This sequence joins TRBV6-1 and TRBJ2-2, with 9 positions matching TRBD1. J was trimmed by 5 bases and V by 5 bases; bases with no gene match: 3. The CDR3 length is 14 residues. The germline V gene encodes CDR1 MNHNS and CDR2 SASEGT. The chain's CDR3 is CASSTGGWTGELFF. The CDR3 bases are TGTGCCAGCAGTACAGGGGGCTGGACCGGGGAGCTGTTTTTT.

This chain uses TRBV27 with TRBJ2-1, with 13 bases aligning to TRBD2. The junction had 5 bases not matched to a gene; V was cut back by 4 bases and J by 2 bases. Looked up from germline, CDR1 is MNHEY and CDR2 is SMNVEV (reference sequence). The CDR3 contains 17 residues. The CDR3: CASSYTSGRAPYNEQFF. CDR3 sequence (DNA): TGTGCCAGCAGTTACACTAGCGGGAGGGCCCCCTACAATGAGCAGTTCTTC.

The J gene is TRBJ1-2, the V gene TRBV10-3; 10 nucleotides match TRBD1. This CDR3 has 14 residues. Germline CDR1 reads ENHRY; CDR2 reads SYGVKD. J was trimmed by 3 bases and V by 6 bases; bases with no gene match: 4. The DNA for the CDR3 is TGTGCCATCAGGATAGGACAGGGGGACTATGGCTACACCTTC. It translates to CAIRIGQGDYGYTF.

The chain combines TRBV5-1 with TRBJ2-7; 8 bases align to TRBD1. V trimming: 4 bases; J trimming: 7 bases; junction bases outside the gene matches: 10. The germline V gene has CDR1 SGHRS and CDR2 YFSETQ. The CDR3 loop spans 14 amino acids. CDR3 amino acids: CASSNRQGRGEQYF. As DNA, the CDR3 is TGCGCCAGCAGCAACCGACAGGGGAGAGGTGAGCAGTACTTC.

The rearrangement joins TRBV4-1 to TRBJ2-7; a weak D match, TRBD1 (5 bases). Germline loops: CDR1 MGHRA, CDR2 YSYEKL. The V gene lost 0 bases and the J gene lost 3 bases, with 12 bases spanning the gap. The CDR3 contains 15 residues. The DNA of the CDR3 is TGCGCCAGCAGCCAAGAACAGGCCCGGTACTACGAGCAGTACTTC. Protein sequence: CASSQEQARYYEQYF.